Listed here are 25 T cell receptor beta chains from one sample, sequenced in a study of OX40 agonist ivuxolimab in advanced cancers. This table comes from immunoSEQ multiplex PCR, and its TCRdb copy is limited to in-frame clones, with some not included. Of roughly 48,000 clones listed, approximately 90% are singletons. The sequencing used CD4+ or CD8+ T cells sorted from blood, collected in a trial of the OX40 agonist ivuxolimab. Every receptor here comes from an adult with an advanced solid tumor such as melanoma, head and neck, liver or kidney cancer.

The chain recombines TRBV7-9 with TRBJ2-1, with D perhaps being TRBD1 or TRBD2 (6 bases each). Per germline, CDR1 SEHNR and CDR2 FQNEAQ (reference sequence). V lost 3 bases to trimming and J lost 4 bases, with 19 bases between them. This CDR3 comprises 17 residues. DNA for the CDR3: TGTGCCAGCAGCTTTGCCGCCGGGGGCCCGGCTTACAATGAGCAGTTCTTC. It specifies CASSFAAGGPAYNEQFF.

In DNA form, the CDR3 reads TGTGCCAGCAGTGCTGGACTAGCGGGGGGGCTACAGACCCAGTACTTC. Translated, it gives CASSAGLAGGLQTQYF. The rearrangement links TRBV2 to TRBJ2-5, with 15 positions matching TRBD2. This CDR3 has 16 amino acids. V was pared by 4 bases and J by 6 bases, with 6 bases of the junction left unmatched. Germline V gives CDR1 SNHLY, CDR2 FYNNEI. The variable domain in full, completed from reference TRBV2 and TRBJ2-5, reads EPEVTQTPSHQVTQMGQEVILRCVPISNHLYFYWYRQILGQKVEFLVSFYNNEISEKSEIFDDQFSVERPDGSNFTLKIRSTKLEDSAMYFCASSAGLAGGLQTQYFGPGTRLLVL.

The chain has TRBV6-5 and TRBJ2-5; 8 nucleotides match TRBD1. The V segment lost 10 bases and the J segment 5 bases; nucleotides outside the gene matches: 6. In germline, CDR1 is MNHEY, CDR2 SVGAGI. CDR3 length: 12 residues. In nucleotides, the CDR3 is TGTGCCACCCGGGGACAGGCGGAGACCCAGTACTTC. Translating it yields CATRGQAETQYF.

This clone was seen once. In DNA form, the CDR3 reads TGTGCCAGCAGCTTACTGGGGAACACTGAAGCTTTCTTT. Translating gives CASSLLGNTEAFF. The genes are TRBV13 and TRBJ1-1, with D unresolved. The V end was cut by 2 bases, the J end by 1 base, with 5 bases between. Germline assignment: CDR1 PRHDT and CDR2 FYEKMQ (reference sequence). The CDR3 has 13 residues.

The chain employs TRBV10-3 and TRBJ2-3, with 9 positions matching TRBD1. The CDR3 is 14 residues long. Germline V gene data show CDR1 as ENHRY and CDR2 as SYGVKD. V shed 9 bases, J shed 3 bases, and the junction held 7 bases outside the gene matches. For the CDR3, the DNA is TGTGCCATTCGGGACAGGGTGGAAACAGATACGCAGTATTTT. It specifies CAIRDRVETDTQYF.

This clone was counted only a few times. This chain joins TRBV11-2 and TRBJ2-7; D may be TRBD1 (6 bases). The CDR3 totals 13 residues. Germline assignment: CDR1 SGHAT and CDR2 FQNNGV. The V and J ends lost 3 bases and 0 bases respectively, with 6 bases between them. The CDR3 nucleotides read TGTGCCAGCAGCTTGGACAGCTCCTACGAGCAGTACTTC. It codes for CASSLDSSYEQYF. Filled out from reference TRBV11-2 and TRBJ2-7, the complete variable domain reads EAGVAQSPRYKIIEKRQSVAFWCNPISGHATLYWYQQILGQGPKLLIQFQNNGVVDDSQLPKDRFSAERLKGVDSTLKIQPAKLEDSAVYLCASSLDSSYEQYFGPGTRLTVT.

CDR3 DNA sequence: TGTGCCAGCAGCGTAGAAGGCATCACAGGGGGCCTCCAAGAGACCCAGTACTTC. It codes for CASSVEGITGGLQETQYF. V gene TRBV9 combines with J gene TRBJ2-5; TRBD1 agrees at 9 bases. The CDR3 sequence is 18 residues long. The germline V gene has CDR1 SGDLS and CDR2 YYNGEE. V lost 0 bases to trimming and J lost 1 base; unmatched junction nucleotides: 10.

This chain connects TRBV11-2 to TRBJ2-3; D uncertain. Per the germline V gene, CDR1 is SGHAT and CDR2 is FQNNGV. V was trimmed by 5 bases and J by 4 bases, leaving 7 bases between them. This CDR3 contains 12 residues. The CDR3 protein is CASSPDSDTQYF. The CDR3 DNA sequence: TGTGCCAGCAGCCCAGACTCAGATACGCAGTATTTT.

V is TRBV6-5 and J is TRBJ2-7; D is possibly TRBD1 or TRBD2 (6 bases each). V dropped 5 bases and J dropped 0 bases, with 11 bases sitting between them. CDR1 is MNHEY and CDR2 is SVGAGI in the germline V gene. The CDR3 spans 14 residues. In DNA form, the CDR3 reads TGTGCCAGCAGTGGGGGGCTAAGCTCCTACGAGCAGTACTTC. This gives the protein CASSGGLSSYEQYF.

The gene calls are TRBV27 and TRBJ2-7; 9 bases are a match to TRBD1. The CDR3 length is 13 residues. The trim removed 6 bases at V and 7 bases at J, leaving 7 bases unmatched. CDR1 and CDR2 from the germline V gene are MNHEY and SMNVEV (reference sequence). This CDR3 is CASRGQGKGEQYF. As DNA, the CDR3 is TGTGCCAGCAGGGGACAGGGCAAAGGGGAGCAGTACTTC.

This sequence joins TRBV23-1 and TRBJ2-2; 10 bases fit TRBD2. TRBV23-1 is an ORF, and what it does is uncertain. The CDR3 spans 18 residues. V lost 8 bases, J lost 0 bases, and 12 bases stayed unmatched. Here the CDR3 DNA reads TGCGCCAGCCCGGGACTAGCGCCAGCTTGCCCGAACACCGGGGAGCTGTTTTTT. Protein sequence: CASPGLAPACPNTGELFF.

This chain joins TRBV27 and TRBJ2-4; D ambiguous. CDR1 is MNHEY, CDR2 SMNVEV, per germline (reference sequence). V was cut by 8 bases and J by 6 bases, with 17 bases left in between. The CDR3 totals 14 residues. The CDR3 loop is CASGNGRLLNIQYF. CDR3 sequence (DNA): TGTGCCAGCGGCAACGGACGCCTTTTAAACATTCAGTACTTC.

A note on this clone: Its ends do not fully match the called genes, so a read error is possible. The V call is TRBV7-8, the J call TRBJ2-7; D could derive from TRBD1 or TRBD2 (5 bases each). Per the germline V gene, CDR1 is SGHVS and CDR2 is FQNEAQ. The CDR3 is 14 amino acids. This CDR3 reads CASSPGTASSEQYF. The DNA for the CDR3 is TGTGCCAGCAGCCCGGGGACGGCTTCCTCCGAGCAGTACTTC.

The J gene is TRBJ2-7, the V gene TRBV4-1; TRBD1 matches 9 bases. The CDR3 covers 16 residues. Trimming at V came to 2 bases and at J to 5 bases, leaving 10 bases not matched to a gene. Germline loops: CDR1 MGHRA, CDR2 YSYEKL. DNA of the CDR3: TGCGCCAGCAGCCAATTGACCGGGACAGGGCACGACGAGCAGTACTTC. Encoded protein: CASSQLTGTGHDEQYF.

The chain has TRBV4-2 and TRBJ2-1; D remains unclear. V lost 3 bases and J 5 bases, leaving 8 bases between the germline ends. The CDR3 is 13 residues long. CDR1 and CDR2 from the germline V gene are LGHNA and YNFKEQ. For the CDR3, the DNA is TGTGCCAGCAGCCATCCCAGTAACAATGAGCAGTTCTTC. Translating it yields CASSHPSNNEQFF.

The chain joins TRBV7-9 to TRBJ2-7; maybe TRBD2 (6 bases). Germline CDR1 is SEHNR and CDR2 is FQNEAQ (reference sequence). The CDR3 is made up of 15 amino acids. V was shortened by 4 bases and J by 2 bases, with 15 bases between the two germline ends. The CDR3, as DNA: TGTGCCAGCAGCTCAACGGGGGAAGGGCCCTACGAGCAGTACTTC. It is translated as CASSSTGEGPYEQYF.

The V and J genes are TRBV7-9 and TRBJ2-7; 11 positions match TRBD1. The CDR3 extends over 15 amino acids. Trimming cost V 5 bases and J 5 bases; bases outside gene matches: 8. Germline CDR1 and CDR2: SEHNR and FQNEAQ (reference sequence). This chain's CDR3 is CASSSPDRGLDEQYF. The CDR3 nucleotides read TGTGCCAGCAGCAGCCCGGACAGGGGGCTCGACGAGCAGTACTTC.

The V gene is TRBV4-1, the J gene TRBJ2-7; no clear D gene. CDR3 size: 13 residues. Germline-derived CDR1 and CDR2 are MGHRA and YSYEKL. V was cut by 3 bases and J by 0 bases, with 6 bases left in between. The CDR3 loop reads CASSQRISYEQYF. The CDR3 region has the DNA TGCGCCAGCAGCCAGCGGATCTCCTACGAGCAGTACTTC.

This chain joins TRBV7-3 and TRBJ2-1, with 8 positions matching TRBD2. The V gene end was trimmed by 2 bases and the J gene end by 4 bases; junction bases not matched to a gene: 4. The CDR3 length is 15 residues. CDR1 and CDR2 from the germline V gene are SGHTA and FQGTGA. CDR3: CASSLEAGAYNEQFF. DNA of the CDR3: TGTGCCAGCAGCTTAGAAGCGGGGGCATACAATGAGCAGTTCTTC.

This rearrangement joins TRBV27 to TRBJ2-1; TRBD1 matches at 11 bases. Trimming removed 4 bases from V and 5 bases from J; junction bases left unmatched: 7. This CDR3 is 16 amino acids long. The germline V gene has CDR1 MNHEY and CDR2 SMNVEV (reference sequence). Written as DNA, the CDR3 is TGTGCCAGCAGTTCCTTGGGACAGGGGGAGGACAATGAGCAGTTCTTC. This sequence encodes CASSSLGQGEDNEQFF.

V gene TRBV7-6 combines with J gene TRBJ2-6; 12 bases match TRBD1. The CDR3 runs 18 residues. Germline-derived CDR1 and CDR2 are SGHVS and FNYEAQ. V shed 2 bases and J 4 bases; nucleotides not matched to a gene: 6. This CDR3 reads CASSLYGTGGTGANVLTF. The CDR3 coding sequence is TGTGCCAGCAGCTTATACGGGACAGGGGGCACCGGGGCCAACGTCCTGACTTTC.

The rearrangement links TRBV27 to TRBJ2-1; 7 nucleotides match TRBD1. Trimming took 2 bases from V and 4 from J; bases not matched to a gene: 11. The CDR3 is 17 amino acids. Germline V gene lookup returns CDR1 MNHEY and CDR2 SMNVEV (reference sequence). The CDR3 region is CASSLTGTASEYNEQFF. In nucleotides, the CDR3 is TGTGCCAGCAGTTTAACCGGGACAGCCTCGGAATACAATGAGCAGTTCTTC.

The chain couples TRBV9 to TRBJ1-1; D might be TRBD1 (5 bases). The CDR3 covers 15 residues. V lost 4 bases and J 0 bases, leaving 13 bases between the germline ends. Germline V gives CDR1 SGDLS, CDR2 YYNGEE. In DNA, the CDR3 is TGTGCCAGCAGCCCCACGGGGGAAATGAACACTGAAGCTTTCTTT. Translated, it gives CASSPTGEMNTEAFF.

This clone was seen once. The gene calls are TRBV19 and TRBJ2-7, with D perhaps matching TRBD1 (6 bases). There are 13 residues in the CDR3. The V gene lost 5 bases and the J gene lost 4 bases, with 12 bases spanning the gap. Germline assignment: CDR1 LNHDA and CDR2 SQIVND (reference sequence). The CDR3 protein is CASSGGQIYEQYF. The CDR3 DNA sequence: TGTGCCAGTAGTGGAGGACAGATTTACGAGCAGTACTTC.

This sequence joins TRBV4-1 and TRBJ1-2; maybe TRBD1 (5 bases). This CDR3 region has 14 residues. Germline CDR1 and CDR2: MGHRA and YSYEKL. V lost 4 bases and J 3 bases, leaving 12 bases between the germline ends. This CDR3 is CASSRGTGDYGYTF. CDR3 in DNA: TGCGCCAGCAGCCGAGGGACGGGAGACTATGGCTACACCTTC.